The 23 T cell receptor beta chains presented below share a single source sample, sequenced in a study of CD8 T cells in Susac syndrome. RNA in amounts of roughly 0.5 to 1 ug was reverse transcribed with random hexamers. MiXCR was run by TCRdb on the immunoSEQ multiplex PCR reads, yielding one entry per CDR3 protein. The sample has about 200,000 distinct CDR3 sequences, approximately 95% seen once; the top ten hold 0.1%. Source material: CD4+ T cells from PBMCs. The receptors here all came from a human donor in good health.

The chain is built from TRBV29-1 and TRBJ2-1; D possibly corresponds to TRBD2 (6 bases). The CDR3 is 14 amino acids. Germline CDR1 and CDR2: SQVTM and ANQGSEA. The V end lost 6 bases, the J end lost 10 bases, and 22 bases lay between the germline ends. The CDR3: CSVVGNWGEREQFF. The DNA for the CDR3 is TGCAGCGTGGTGGGGAACTGGGGGGAACGGGAGCAGTTCTTC.

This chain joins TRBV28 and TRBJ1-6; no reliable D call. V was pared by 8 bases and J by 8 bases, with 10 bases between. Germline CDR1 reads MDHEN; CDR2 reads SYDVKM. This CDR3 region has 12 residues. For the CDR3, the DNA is TGTGCCAGCGGCCCGGTTCATTCACCCCTCCACTTT. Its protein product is CASGPVHSPLHF. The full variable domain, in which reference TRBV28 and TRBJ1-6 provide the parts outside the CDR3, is DVKVTQSSRYLVKRTGEKVFLECVQDMDHENMFWYRQDPGLGLRLIYFSYDVKMKEKGDIPEGYSVSREKKERFSLILESASTNQTSMYLCASGPVHSPLHFGNGTRLTVT.

The CDR3 here is CASSHGGGTDTQYF. As DNA, the CDR3 is TGTGCCAGCAGCCATGGGGGGGGAACAGATACGCAGTATTTT. The V and J genes are TRBV5-6 and TRBJ2-3; TRBD2 agrees at 7 bases. CDR1 SGHDT and CDR2 YYEEEE come from the germline V gene. The length of the CDR3 is 14 residues. Trimming took 4 bases from V and 3 from J; bases not matched to a gene: 5. Supplemented by reference TRBV5-6 and TRBJ2-3, the full variable domain reads DAGVTQSPTHLIKTRGQQVTLRCSPKSGHDTVSWYQQALGQGPQFIFQYYEEEERQRGNFPDRFSGHQFPNYSSELNVNALLLGDSALYLCASSHGGGTDTQYFGPGTRLTVL.

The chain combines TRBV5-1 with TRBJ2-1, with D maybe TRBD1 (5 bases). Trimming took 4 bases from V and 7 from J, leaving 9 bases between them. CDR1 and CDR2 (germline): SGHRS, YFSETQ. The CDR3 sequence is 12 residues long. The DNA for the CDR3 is TGCGCCAGCAGCGCTCGACAGAATGAGCAGTTCTTC. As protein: CASSARQNEQFF.

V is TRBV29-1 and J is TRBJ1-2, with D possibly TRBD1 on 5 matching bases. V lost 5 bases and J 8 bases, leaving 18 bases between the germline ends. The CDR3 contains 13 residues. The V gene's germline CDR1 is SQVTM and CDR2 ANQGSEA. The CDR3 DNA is TGCAGCGTTATAGGCGGGCAGGGCGAAGGCTACACCTTC. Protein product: CSVIGGQGEGYTF.

This chain's CDR3 is CASSLSGQGAGELFF. The CDR3, as DNA: TGTGCCAGCAGTTTATCAGGACAGGGCGCCGGGGAGCTGTTTTTT. This chain links TRBV28 with TRBJ2-2; TRBD1 agrees at 8 bases. Germline CDR1 MDHEN, CDR2 SYDVKM. The CDR3 contains 15 residues. The V gene end was trimmed by 1 base and the J gene end by 6 bases; junction bases not matched to a gene: 4.

The CDR3 region is CASTTKGGRLNSPLHF. The CDR3 DNA reads as TGTGCCAGTACCACAAAGGGGGGACGGCTTAATTCACCCCTCCACTTT. The chain is built from TRBV19 and TRBJ1-6; D is perhaps TRBD1 (6 bases). Per the germline V gene, CDR1 is LNHDA and CDR2 is SQIVND (reference sequence). The CDR3 length is 16 residues. Trimming pared 7 bases from V and 6 bases from J, leaving 19 bases between.

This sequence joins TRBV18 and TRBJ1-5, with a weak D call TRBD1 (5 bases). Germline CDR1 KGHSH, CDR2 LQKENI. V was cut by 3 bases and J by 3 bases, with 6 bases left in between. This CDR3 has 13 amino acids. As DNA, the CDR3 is TGTGCCAGCTCACCCAGGGACAATCAGCCCCAGCATTTT. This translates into CASSPRDNQPQHF.

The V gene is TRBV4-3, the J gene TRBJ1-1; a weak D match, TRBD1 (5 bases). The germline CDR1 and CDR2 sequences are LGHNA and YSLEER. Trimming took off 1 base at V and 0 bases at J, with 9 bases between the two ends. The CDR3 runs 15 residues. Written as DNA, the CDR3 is TGCGCCAGCAGCCAAGTTGGGGCTCTGAACACTGAAGCTTTCTTT. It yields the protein CASSQVGALNTEAFF.

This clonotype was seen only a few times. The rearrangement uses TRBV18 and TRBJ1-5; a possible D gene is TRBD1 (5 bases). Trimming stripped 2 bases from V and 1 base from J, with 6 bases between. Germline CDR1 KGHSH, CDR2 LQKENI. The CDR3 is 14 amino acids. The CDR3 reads CASSPGDSNQPQHF. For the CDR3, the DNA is TGTGCCAGCTCACCAGGGGACAGCAATCAGCCCCAGCATTTT.

This CDR3 is CSVEGHSETFF. The DNA of the CDR3 is TGCAGCGTTGAGGGACATTCCGAGACTTTCTTT. The J gene is TRBJ1-1, the V gene TRBV29-1; D might be TRBD1 (6 bases). The CDR3 is 11 residues long. In germline, CDR1 is SQVTM, CDR2 ANQGSEA. V dropped 3 bases and J dropped 12 bases, with 14 bases sitting between them.

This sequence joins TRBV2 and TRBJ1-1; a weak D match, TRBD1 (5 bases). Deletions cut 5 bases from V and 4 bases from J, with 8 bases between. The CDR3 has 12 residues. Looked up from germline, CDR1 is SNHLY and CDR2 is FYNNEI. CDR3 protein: CASSSGFTEAFF. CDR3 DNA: TGTGCCAGCAGTTCAGGGTTCACTGAAGCTTTCTTT.

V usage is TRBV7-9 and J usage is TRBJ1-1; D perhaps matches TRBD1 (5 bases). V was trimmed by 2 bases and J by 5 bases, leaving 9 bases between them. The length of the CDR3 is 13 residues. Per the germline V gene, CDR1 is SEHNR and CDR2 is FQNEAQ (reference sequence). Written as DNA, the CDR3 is TGTGCCAGCAGCTTAAGTCGGGGGACTGAAGCTTTCTTT. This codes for CASSLSRGTEAFF.

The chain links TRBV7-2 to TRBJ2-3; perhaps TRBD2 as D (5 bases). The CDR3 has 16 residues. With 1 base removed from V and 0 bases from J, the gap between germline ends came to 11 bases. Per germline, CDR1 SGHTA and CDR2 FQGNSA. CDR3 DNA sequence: TGTGCCAGCAGCTTAGTCCCGGGGTTTAGCACAGATACGCAGTATTTT. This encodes CASSLVPGFSTDTQYF.

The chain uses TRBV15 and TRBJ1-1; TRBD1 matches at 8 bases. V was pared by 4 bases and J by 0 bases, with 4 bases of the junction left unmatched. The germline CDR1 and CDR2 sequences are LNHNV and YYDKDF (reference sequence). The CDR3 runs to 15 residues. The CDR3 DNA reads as TGTGCCACCAGCACCCGGACAGGGATGAACACTGAAGCTTTCTTT. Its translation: CATSTRTGMNTEAFF.

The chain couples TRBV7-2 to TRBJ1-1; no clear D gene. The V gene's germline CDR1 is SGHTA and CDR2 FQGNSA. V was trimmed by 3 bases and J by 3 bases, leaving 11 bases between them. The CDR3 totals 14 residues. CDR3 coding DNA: TGTGCCAGCAGCTTGAGACCCGGTGACACTGAAGCTTTCTTT. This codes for CASSLRPGDTEAFF. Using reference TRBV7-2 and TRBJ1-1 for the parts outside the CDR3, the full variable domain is GAGVSQSPSNKVTEKGKDVELRCDPISGHTALYWYRQSLGQGLEFLIYFQGNSAPDKSGLPSDRFSAERTGGSVSTLTIQRTQQEDSAVYLCASSLRPGDTEAFFGQGTRLTVV.

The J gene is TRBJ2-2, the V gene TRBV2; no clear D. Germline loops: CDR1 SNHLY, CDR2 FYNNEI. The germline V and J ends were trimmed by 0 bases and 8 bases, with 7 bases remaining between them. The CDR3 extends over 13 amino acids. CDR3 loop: CASSEAFSGELFF. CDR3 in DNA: TGTGCCAGCAGTGAAGCGTTCTCAGGGGAGCTGTTTTTT.

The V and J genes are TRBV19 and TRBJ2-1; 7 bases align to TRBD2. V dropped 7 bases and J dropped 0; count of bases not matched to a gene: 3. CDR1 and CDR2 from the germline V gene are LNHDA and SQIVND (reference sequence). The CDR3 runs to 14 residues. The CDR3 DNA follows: TGTGCCAGTAAGCGGGGACCCTCCTACAATGAGCAGTTCTTC. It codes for CASKRGPSYNEQFF.

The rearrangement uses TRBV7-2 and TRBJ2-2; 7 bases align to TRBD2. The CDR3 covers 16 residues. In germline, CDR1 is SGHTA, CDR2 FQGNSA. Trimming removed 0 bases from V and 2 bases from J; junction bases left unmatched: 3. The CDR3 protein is CASSLAASGNTGELFF. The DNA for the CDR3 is TGTGCCAGCAGCTTAGCGGCTAGCGGAAACACCGGGGAGCTGTTTTTT.

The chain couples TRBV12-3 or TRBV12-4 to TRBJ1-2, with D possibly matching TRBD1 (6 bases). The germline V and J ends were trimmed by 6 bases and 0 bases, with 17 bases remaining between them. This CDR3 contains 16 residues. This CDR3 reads CASSLETGYSNYGYTF. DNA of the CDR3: TGTGCCAGCAGCCTCGAGACAGGCTACTCTAACTATGGCTACACCTTC.

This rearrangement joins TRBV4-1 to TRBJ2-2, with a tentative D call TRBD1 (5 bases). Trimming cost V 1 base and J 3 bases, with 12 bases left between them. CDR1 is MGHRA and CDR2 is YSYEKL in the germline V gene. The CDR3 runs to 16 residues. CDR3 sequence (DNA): TGCGCCAGCAGCCAAGTCCAGGGCCTTTACACCGGGGAGCTGTTTTTT. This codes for CASSQVQGLYTGELFF.

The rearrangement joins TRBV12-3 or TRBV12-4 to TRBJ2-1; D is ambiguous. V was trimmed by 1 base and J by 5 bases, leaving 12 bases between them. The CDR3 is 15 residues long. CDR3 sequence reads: CASSLVESSNNEQFF. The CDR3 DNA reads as TGTGCCAGCAGTTTAGTCGAGAGCAGCAACAATGAGCAGTTCTTC.

This CDR3 is CSGGRDTEAFF. The CDR3 coding sequence is TGCAGTGGGGGCCGGGACACTGAAGCTTTCTTT. The chain carries TRBV29-1 and TRBJ1-1; maybe TRBD1 (6 bases). There are 11 residues in the CDR3. Germline V gene sequence: CDR1 SQVTM, CDR2 ANQGSEA.